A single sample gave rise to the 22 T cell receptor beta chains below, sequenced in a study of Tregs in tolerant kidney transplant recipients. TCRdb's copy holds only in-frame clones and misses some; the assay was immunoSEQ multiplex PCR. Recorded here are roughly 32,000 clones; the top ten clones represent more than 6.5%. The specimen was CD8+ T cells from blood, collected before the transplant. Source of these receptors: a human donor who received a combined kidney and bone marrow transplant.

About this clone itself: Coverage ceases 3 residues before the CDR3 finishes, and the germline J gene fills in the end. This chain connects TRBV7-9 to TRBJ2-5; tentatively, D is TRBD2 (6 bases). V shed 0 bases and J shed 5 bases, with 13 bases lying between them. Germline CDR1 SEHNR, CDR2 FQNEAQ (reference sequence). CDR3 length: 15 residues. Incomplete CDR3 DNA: TGTGCCAGCAGCTTAGCGGGCGGGGTACACGAGACC. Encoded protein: CASSLAGGVHET. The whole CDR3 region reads CASSLAGGVHETQYF.

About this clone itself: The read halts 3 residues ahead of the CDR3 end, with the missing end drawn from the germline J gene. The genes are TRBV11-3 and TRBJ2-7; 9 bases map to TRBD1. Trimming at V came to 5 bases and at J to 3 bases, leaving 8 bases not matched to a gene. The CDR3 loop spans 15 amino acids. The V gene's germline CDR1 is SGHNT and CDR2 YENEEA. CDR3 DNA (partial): TGTGCCAGCAGCGCTAACGGACAGGGGTACTACGAG. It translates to CASSANGQGYYE. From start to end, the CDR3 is CASSANGQGYYEQYF. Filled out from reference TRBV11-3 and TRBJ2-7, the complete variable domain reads EAGVVQSPRYKIIEKKQPVAFWCNPISGHNTLYWYLQNLGQGPELLIRYENEEAVDDSQLPKDRFSAERLKGVDSTLKIQPAELGDSAVYLCASSANGQGYYEQYFGPGTRLTVT.

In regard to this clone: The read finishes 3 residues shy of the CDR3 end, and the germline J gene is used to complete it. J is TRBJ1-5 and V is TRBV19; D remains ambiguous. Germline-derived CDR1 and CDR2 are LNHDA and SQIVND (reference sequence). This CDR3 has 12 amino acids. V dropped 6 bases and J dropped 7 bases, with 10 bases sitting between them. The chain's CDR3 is CASSLLRQPQHF. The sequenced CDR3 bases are TGTGCCAGTAGCCTGTTGCGGCAGCCC.

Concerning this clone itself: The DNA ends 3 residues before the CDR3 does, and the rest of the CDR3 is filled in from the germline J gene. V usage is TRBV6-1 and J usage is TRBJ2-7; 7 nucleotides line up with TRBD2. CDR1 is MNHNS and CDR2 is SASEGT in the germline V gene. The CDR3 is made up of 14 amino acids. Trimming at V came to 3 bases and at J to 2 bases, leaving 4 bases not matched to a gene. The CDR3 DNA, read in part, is TGTGCCAGCAGTGATACCGGACTAGCCTACGAG. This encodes CASSDTGLAYE. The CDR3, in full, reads CASSDTGLAYEQYF.

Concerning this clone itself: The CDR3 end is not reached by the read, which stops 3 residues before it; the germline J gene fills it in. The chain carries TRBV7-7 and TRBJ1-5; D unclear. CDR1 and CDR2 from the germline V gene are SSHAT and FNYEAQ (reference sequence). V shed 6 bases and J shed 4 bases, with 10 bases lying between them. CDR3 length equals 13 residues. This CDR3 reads CASSYSGNQPQHF. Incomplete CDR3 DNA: TGTGCCAGCAGTTATAGCGGGAATCAGCCC.

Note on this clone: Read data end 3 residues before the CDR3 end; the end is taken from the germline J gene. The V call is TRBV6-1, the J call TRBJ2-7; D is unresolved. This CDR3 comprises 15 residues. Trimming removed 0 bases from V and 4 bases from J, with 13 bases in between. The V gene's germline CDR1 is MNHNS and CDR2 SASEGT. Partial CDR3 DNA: TGTGCCAGCAGTGAAGCTTACAGCACAGCTTACGAG. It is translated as CASSEAYSTAYE. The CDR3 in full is CASSEAYSTAYEQYF.

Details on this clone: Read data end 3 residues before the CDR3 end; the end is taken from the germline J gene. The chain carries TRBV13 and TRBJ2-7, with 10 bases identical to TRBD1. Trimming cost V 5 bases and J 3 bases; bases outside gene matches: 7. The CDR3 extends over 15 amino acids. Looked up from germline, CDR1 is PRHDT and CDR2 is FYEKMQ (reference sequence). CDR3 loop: CASSTTDRGLYEQYF. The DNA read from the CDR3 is TGTGCCAGCAGCACCACCGACAGGGGGCTCTACGAG. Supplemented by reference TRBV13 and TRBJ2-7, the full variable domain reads AAGVIQSPRHLIKEKRETATLKCYPIPRHDTVYWYQQGPGQDPQFLISFYEKMQSDKGSIPDRFSAQQFSDYHSELNMSSLELGDSALYFCASSTTDRGLYEQYFGPGTRLTVT.

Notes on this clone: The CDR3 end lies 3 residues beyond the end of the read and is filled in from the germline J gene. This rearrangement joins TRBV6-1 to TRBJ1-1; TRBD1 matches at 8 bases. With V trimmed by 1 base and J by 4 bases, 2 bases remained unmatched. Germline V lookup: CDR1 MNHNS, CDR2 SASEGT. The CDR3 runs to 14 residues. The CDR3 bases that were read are TGTGCCAGCAGTGAAGGTACAGGGGGCACTGAA. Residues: CASSEGTGGTE. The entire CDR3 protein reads CASSEGTGGTEAFF.

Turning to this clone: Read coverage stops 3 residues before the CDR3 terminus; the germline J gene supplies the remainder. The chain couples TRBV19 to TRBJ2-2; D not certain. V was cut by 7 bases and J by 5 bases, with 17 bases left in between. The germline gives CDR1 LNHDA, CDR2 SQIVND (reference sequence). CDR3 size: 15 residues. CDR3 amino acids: CASTISMGLTGELFF. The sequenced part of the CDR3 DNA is TGTGCCAGTACCATATCGATGGGCCTTACCGGGGAG.

Incomplete CDR3 DNA: TGTGCCAGCAGCGGACTGACGAACTCCTACGAG. Amino acid sequence: CASSGLTNSYE. The full CDR3 sequence reads CASSGLTNSYEQYF. The chain couples TRBV11-2 to TRBJ2-7, with D perhaps TRBD2 (5 bases). Read sequence stops 3 residues before the CDR3 end, and the germline J gene provides the missing end. Germline V gives CDR1 SGHAT, CDR2 FQNNGV. The CDR3 loop spans 14 amino acids. V gave up 5 bases and J gave up 0 bases, with 11 bases separating them.

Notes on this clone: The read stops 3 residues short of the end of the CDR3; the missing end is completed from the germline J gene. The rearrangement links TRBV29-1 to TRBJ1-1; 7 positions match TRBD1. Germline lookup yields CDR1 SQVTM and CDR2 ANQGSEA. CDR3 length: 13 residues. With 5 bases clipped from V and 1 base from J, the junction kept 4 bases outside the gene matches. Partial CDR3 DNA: TGCAGCGTTAGAGGGGGCAGGAACACTGAA. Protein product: CSVRGGRNTE. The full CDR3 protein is CSVRGGRNTEAFF.

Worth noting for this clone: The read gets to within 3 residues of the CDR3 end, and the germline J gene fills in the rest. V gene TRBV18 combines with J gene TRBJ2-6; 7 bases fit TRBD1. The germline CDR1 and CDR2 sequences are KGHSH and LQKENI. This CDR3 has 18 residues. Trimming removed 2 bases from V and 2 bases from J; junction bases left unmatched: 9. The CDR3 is CASSPFGTVDTGANVLTF. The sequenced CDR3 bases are TGTGCCAGCTCACCATTCGGGACAGTAGACACTGGGGCCAACGTC.

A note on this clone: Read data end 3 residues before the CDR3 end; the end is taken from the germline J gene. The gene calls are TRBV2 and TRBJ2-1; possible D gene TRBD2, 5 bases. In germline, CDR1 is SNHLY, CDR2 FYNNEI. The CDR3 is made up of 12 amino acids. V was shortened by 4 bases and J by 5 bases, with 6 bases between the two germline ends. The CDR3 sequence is CASSGLHNEQFF. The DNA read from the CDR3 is TGTGCCAGCAGTGGACTACACAATGAG.

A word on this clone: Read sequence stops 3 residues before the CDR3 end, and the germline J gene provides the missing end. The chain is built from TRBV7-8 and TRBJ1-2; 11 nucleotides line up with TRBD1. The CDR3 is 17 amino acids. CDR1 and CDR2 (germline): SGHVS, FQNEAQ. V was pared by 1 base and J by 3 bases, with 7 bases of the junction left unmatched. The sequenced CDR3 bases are TGTGCCAGCAGCTTAGGAGGGGGGACAGGGGGATACTATGGC. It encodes CASSLGGGTGGYYG. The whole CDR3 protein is CASSLGGGTGGYYGYTF. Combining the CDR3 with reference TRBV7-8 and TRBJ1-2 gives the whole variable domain GAGVSQSPRYKVAKRGQDVALRCDPISGHVSLFWYQQALGQGPEFLTYFQNEAQLDKSGLPSDRFFAERPEGSVSTLKIQRTQQEDSAVYLCASSLGGGTGGYYGYTFGSGTRLTVV.

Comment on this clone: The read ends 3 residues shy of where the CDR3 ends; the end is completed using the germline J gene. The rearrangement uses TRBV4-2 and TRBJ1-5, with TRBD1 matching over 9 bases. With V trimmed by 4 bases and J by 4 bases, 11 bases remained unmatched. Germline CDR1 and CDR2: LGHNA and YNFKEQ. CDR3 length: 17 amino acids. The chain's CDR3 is CASSPISDRGRNQPQHF. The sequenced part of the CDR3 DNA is TGTGCCAGCAGCCCTATATCCGACAGGGGGAGAAATCAGCCC.

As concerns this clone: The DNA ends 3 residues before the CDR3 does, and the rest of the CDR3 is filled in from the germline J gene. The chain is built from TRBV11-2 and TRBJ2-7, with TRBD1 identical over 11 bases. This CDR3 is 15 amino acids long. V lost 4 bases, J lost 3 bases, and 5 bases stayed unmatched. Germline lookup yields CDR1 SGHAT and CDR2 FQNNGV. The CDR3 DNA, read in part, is TGTGCCAGCAGCTACGGACAGGGGGCGTACTACGAG. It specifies CASSYGQGAYYE. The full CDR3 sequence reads CASSYGQGAYYEQYF.

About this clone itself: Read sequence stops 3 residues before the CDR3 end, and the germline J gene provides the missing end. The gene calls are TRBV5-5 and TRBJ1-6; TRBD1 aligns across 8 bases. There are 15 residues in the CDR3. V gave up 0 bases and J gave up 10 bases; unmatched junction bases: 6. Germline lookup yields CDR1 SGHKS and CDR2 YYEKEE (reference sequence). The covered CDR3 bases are TGTGCCAGCAGCTTGGCCCAGGGGGCAGGATCACCC. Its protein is CASSLAQGAGSP. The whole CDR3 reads CASSLAQGAGSPLHF.

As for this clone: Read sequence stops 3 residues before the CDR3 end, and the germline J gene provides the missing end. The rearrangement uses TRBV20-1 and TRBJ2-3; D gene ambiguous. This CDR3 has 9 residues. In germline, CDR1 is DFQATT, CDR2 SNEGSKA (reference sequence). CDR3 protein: CRAADTQYF. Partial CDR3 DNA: TGCAGGGCCGCAGATACG.

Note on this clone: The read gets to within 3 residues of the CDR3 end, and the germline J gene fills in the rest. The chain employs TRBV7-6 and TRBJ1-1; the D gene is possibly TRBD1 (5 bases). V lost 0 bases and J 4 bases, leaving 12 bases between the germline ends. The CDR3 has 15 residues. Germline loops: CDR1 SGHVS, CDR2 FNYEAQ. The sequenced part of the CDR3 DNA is TGTGCCAGCAGCTTAGCGGACATGGGGTCCACTGAA. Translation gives CASSLADMGSTE. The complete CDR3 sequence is CASSLADMGSTEAFF.

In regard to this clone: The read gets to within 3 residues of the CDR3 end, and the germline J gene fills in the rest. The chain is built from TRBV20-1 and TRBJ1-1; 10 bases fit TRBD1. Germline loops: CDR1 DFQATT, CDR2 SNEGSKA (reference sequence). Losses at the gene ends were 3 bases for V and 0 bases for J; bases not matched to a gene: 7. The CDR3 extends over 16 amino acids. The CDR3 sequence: CSASSPTGGMNTEAFF. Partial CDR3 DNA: TGCAGTGCTAGCTCCCCGACAGGGGGCATGAACACTGAA.

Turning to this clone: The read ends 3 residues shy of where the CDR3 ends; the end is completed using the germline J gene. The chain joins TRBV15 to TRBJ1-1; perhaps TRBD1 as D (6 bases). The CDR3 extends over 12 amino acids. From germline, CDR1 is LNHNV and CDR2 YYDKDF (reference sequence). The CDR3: CATSRGGTEAFF. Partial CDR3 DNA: TGTGCCACCAGCAGAGGTGGGACAGAA.

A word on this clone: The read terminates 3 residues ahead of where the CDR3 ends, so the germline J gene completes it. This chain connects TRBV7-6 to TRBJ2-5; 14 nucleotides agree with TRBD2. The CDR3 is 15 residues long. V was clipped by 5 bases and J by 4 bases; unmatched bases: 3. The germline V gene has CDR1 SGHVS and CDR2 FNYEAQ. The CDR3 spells CASSPGTSGRETQYF. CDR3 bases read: TGTGCCAGCAGCCCGGGGACTAGCGGGAGAGAGACC.